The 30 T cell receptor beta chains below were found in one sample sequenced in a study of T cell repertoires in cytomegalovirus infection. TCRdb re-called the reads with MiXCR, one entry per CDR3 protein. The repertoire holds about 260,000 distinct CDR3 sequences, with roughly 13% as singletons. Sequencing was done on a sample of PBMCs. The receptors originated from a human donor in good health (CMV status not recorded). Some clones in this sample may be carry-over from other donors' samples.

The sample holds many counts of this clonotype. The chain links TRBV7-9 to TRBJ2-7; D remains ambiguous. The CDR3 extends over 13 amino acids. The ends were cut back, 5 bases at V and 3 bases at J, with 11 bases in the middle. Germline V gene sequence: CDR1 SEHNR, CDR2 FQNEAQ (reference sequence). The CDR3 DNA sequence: TGTGCCAGCAGCCCATCTTCACGCTACGAGCAGTACTTC. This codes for CASSPSSRYEQYF.

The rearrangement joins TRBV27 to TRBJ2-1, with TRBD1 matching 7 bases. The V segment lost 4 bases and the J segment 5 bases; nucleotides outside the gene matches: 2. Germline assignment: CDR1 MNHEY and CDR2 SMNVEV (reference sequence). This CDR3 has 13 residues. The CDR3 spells CASSWDSDNEQFF. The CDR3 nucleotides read TGTGCCAGCAGTTGGGACAGTGACAATGAGCAGTTCTTC.

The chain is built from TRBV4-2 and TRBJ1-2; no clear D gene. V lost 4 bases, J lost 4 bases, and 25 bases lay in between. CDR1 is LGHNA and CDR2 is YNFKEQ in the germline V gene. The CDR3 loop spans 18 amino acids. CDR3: CASSRTLETQGRSYGYTF. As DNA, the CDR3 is TGTGCCAGCAGCCGCACCCTCGAAACCCAAGGAAGATCCTATGGCTACACCTTC.

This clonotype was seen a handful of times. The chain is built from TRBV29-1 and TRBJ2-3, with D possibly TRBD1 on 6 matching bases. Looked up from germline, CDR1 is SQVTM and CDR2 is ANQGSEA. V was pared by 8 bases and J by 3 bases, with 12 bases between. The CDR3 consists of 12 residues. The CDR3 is CSIRGQTDTQYF. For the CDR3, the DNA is TGCAGCATACGAGGACAGACAGATACGCAGTATTTT.

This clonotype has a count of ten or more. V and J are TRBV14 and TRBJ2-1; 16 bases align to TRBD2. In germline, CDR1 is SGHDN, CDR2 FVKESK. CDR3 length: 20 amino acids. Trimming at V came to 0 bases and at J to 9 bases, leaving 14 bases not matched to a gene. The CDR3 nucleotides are TGTGCCAGCAGCCAAGATTCTAATCCGGGACTAGCGGGAGGGCCGGTTGAGCAGTTCTTC. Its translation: CASSQDSNPGLAGGPVEQFF.

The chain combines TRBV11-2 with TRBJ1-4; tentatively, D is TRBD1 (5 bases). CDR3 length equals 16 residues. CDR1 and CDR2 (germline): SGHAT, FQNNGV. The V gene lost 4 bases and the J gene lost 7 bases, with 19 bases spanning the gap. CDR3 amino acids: CASSSGPLGRFEKLFF. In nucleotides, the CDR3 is TGTGCCAGCAGCTCGGGGCCTCTGGGGCGCTTTGAAAAACTGTTTTTT.

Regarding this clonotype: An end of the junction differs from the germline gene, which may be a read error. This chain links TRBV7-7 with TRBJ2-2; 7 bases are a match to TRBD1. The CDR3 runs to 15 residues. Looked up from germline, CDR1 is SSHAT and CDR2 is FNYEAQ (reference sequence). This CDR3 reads CASSLGTATPGELFF. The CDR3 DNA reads TGTGCTAGCAGCCTCGGGACAGCGACTCCCGGGGAGCTGTTTTTT.

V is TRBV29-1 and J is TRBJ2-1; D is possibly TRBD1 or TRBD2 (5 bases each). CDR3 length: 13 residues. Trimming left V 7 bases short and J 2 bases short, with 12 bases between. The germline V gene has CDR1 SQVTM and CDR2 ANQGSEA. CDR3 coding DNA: TGCAGCGGCCGGGACGGCGCCTACAATGAGCAGTTCTTC. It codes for CSGRDGAYNEQFF.

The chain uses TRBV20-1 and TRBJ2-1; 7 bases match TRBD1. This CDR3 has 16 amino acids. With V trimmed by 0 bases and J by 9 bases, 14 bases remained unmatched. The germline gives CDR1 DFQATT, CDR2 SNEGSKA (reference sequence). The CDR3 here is CSARDQPGTEFLEQFF. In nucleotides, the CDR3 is TGCAGTGCTAGAGACCAACCTGGGACAGAATTTCTTGAGCAGTTCTTC.

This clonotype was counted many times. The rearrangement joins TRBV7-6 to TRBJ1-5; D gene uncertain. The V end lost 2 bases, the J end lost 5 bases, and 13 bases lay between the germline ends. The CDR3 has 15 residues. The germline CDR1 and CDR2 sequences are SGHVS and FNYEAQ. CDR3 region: CASSLQAGSHQPQHF. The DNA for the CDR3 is TGTGCCAGCAGCTTACAGGCGGGGTCCCATCAGCCCCAGCATTTT.

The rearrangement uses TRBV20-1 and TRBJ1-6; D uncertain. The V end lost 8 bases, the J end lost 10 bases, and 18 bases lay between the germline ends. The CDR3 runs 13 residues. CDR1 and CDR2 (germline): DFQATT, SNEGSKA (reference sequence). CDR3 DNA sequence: TGCAGTCCAACGTCTAGACGAAACTCACCCCTCCACTTT. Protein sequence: CSPTSRRNSPLHF.

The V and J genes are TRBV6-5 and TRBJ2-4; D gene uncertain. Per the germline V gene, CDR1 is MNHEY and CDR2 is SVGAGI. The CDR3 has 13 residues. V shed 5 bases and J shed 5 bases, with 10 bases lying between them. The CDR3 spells CASSLAGENIQYF. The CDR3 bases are TGTGCCAGCAGTCTCGCAGGAGAAAACATTCAGTACTTC.

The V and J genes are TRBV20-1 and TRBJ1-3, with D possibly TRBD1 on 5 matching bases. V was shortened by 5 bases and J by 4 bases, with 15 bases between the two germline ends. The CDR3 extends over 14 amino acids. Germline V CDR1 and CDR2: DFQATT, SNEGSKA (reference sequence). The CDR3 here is CSAAQDSGGNTIYF. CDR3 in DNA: TGCAGTGCTGCTCAGGATTCAGGGGGAAACACCATATATTTT.

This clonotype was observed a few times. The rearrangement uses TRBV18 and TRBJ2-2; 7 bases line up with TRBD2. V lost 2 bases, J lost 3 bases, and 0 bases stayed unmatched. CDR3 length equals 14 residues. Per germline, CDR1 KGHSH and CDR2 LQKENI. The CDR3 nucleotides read TGTGCCAGCTCACCAAGCGGGGACACCGGGGAGCTGTTTTTT. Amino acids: CASSPSGDTGELFF. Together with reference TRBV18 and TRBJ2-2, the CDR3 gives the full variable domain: NAGVMQNPRHLVRRRGQEARLRCSPMKGHSHVYWYRQLPEEGLKFMVYLQKENIIDESGMPKERFSAEFPKEGPSILRIQQVVRGDSAAYFCASSPSGDTGELFFGEGSRLTVL.

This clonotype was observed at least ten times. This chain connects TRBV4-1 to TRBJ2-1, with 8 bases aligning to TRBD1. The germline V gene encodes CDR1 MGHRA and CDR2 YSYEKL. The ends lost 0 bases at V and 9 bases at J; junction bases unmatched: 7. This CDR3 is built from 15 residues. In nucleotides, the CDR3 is TGCGCCAGCAGCCAAGACGTGACAGGGGATGGTGAGCAGTTCTTC. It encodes CASSQDVTGDGEQFF.

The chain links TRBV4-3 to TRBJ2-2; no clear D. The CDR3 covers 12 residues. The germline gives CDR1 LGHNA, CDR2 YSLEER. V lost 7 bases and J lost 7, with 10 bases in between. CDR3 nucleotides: TGCGCCAGCACCTTCCAAGGCGGGGAGCTGTTTTTT. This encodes CASTFQGGELFF.

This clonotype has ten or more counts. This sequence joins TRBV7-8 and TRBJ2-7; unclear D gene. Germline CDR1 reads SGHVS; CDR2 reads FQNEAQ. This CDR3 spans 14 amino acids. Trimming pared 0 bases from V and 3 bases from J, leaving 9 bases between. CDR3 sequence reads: CASSLAGVSYEQYF. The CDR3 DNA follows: TGTGCCAGCAGCTTAGCCGGTGTAAGCTACGAGCAGTACTTC. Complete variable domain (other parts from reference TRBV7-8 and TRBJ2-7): GAGVSQSPRYKVAKRGQDVALRCDPISGHVSLFWYQQALGQGPEFLTYFQNEAQLDKSGLPSDRFFAERPEGSVSTLKIQRTQQEDSAVYLCASSLAGVSYEQYFGPGTRLTVT.

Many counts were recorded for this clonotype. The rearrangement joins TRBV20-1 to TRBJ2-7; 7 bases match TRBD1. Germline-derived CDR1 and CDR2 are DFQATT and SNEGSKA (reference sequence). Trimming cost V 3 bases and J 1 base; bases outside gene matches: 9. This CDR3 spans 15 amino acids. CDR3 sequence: CSARGEGQASYEQYF. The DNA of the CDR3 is TGCAGTGCTAGGGGTGAAGGACAGGCATCCTACGAGCAGTACTTC.

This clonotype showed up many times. The CDR3 spells CASSLTRGRGDQPQHF. The CDR3 coding sequence is TGTGCCAGCAGCTTAACGAGGGGGAGGGGCGATCAGCCCCAGCATTTT. The chain uses TRBV7-2 and TRBJ1-5; perhaps TRBD1 as D (6 bases). V was trimmed by 2 bases and J by 5 bases, leaving 16 bases between them. The germline V gene encodes CDR1 SGHTA and CDR2 FQGNSA. This CDR3 has 16 residues.

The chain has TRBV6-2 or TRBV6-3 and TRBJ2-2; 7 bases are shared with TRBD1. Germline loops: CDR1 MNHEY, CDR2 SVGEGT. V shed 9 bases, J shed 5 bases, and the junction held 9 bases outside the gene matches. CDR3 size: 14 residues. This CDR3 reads CASGKDRITGELFF. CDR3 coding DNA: TGTGCCAGTGGGAAGGACAGGATAACCGGGGAGCTGTTTTTT.

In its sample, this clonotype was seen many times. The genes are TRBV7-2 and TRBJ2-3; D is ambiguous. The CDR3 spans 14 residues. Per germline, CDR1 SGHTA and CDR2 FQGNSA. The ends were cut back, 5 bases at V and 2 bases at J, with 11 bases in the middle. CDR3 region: CASSPGLFTDTQYF. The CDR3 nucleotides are TGTGCCAGCAGCCCCGGCTTGTTCACAGATACGCAGTATTTT.

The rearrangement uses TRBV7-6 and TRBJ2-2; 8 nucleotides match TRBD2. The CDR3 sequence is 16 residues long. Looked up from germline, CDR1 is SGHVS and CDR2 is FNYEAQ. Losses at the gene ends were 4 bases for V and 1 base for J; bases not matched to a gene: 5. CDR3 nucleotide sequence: TGTGCCAGCAGCTGGACTAGCAGGGGGAACACCGGGGAGCTGTTTTTT. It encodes CASSWTSRGNTGELFF. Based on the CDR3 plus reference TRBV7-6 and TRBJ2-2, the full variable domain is GAGVSQSPRYKVTKRGQDVALRCDPISGHVSLYWYRQALGQGPEFLTYFNYEAQQDKSGLPNDRFSAERPEGSISTLTIQRTEQRDSAMYRCASSWTSRGNTGELFFGEGSRLTVL.

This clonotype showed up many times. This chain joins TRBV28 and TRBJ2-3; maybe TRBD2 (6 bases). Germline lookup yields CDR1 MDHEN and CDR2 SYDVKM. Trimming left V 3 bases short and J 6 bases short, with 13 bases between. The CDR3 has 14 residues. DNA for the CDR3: TGTGCCAGCAGTTTCAGTGGAGGGAAGGATACGCAGTATTTT. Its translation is CASSFSGGKDTQYF.

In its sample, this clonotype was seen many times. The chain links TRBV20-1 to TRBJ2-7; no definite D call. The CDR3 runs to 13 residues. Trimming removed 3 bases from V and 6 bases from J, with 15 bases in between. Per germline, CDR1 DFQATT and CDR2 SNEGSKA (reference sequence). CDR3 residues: CSASSPHGVEQYF. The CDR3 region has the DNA TGCAGTGCTAGTTCCCCCCACGGAGTCGAGCAGTACTTC.

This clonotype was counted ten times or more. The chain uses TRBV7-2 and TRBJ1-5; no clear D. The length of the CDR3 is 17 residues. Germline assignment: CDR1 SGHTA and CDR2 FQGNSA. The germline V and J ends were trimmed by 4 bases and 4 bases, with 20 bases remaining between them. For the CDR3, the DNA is TGTGCCAGCAGCTCCCTAGGGCCCGCATTCCAAAATCAGCCCCAGCATTTT. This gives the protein CASSSLGPAFQNQPQHF.

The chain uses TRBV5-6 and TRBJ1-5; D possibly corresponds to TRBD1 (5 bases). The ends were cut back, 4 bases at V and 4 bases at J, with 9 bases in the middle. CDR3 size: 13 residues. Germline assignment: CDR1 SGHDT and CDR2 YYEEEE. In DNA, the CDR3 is TGTGCCAGCAGCGGGGGGTATAATCAGCCCCAGCATTTT. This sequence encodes CASSGGYNQPQHF.

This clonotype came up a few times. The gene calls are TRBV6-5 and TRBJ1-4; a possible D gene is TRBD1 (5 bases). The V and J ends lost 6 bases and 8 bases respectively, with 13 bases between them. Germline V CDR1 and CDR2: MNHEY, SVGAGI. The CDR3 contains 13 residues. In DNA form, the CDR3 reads TGTGCCAGCAGAGTCCTACAGGACGAAAAACTGTTTTTT. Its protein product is CASRVLQDEKLFF.

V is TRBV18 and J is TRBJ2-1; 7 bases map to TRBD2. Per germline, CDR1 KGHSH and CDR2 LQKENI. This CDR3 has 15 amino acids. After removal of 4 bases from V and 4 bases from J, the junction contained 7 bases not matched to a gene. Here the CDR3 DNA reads TGTGCCAGCTCACTTAAAAGCGGGGATTACAATGAGCAGTTCTTC. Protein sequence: CASSLKSGDYNEQFF.

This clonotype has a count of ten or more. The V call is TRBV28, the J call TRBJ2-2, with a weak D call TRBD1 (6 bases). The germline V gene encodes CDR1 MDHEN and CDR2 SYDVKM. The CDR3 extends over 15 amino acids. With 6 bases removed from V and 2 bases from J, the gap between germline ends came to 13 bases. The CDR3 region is CASRDDRSNTGELFF. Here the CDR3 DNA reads TGTGCCAGCAGAGACGACAGGTCAAACACCGGGGAGCTGTTTTTT. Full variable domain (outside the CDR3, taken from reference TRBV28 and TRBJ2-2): DVKVTQSSRYLVKRTGEKVFLECVQDMDHENMFWYRQDPGLGLRLIYFSYDVKMKEKGDIPEGYSVSREKKERFSLILESASTNQTSMYLCASRDDRSNTGELFFGEGSRLTVL.

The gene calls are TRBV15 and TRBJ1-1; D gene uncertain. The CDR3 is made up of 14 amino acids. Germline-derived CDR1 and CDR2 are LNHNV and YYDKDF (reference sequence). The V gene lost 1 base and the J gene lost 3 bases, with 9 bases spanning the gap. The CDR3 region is CATSRGEGYTEAFF. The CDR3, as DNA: TGTGCCACCAGCAGAGGAGAGGGTTACACTGAAGCTTTCTTT.